This T cell receptor beta chain stems from a study of beta chain features in type 1 diabetes. Notes on the study in general: All four CD4+ subsets of Type 1 diabetes patients contained TCRB CDR3s that were moderately but significantly shorter. At VDJ recombination sites, type 1 diabetes patients had fewer insertions and more deleted nucleotides. PCR might pick shorter templates more often, in the same way for patients and controls. A definitive answer on HLA type influencing TCRB rearrangement was not reached here.

This clone was seen a handful of times. Its antigen is still unknown. TCRB transcripts that were expressed got sequenced, as all of the isolated RNA had been reverse transcribed. The repertoire was sequenced with immunoSEQ multiplex PCR; TCRdb's copy has only in-frame clones and lacks some. This sample has some 160,000 clones; 8.5% to 10% occur once, and the top ten carry 0.7%. Germline V lookup: CDR1 SQVTM, CDR2 ANQGSEA. The CDR3 loop spans 12 amino acids. The sequenced sample was central memory CD4+ T cells from blood. This receptor was obtained from a woman younger than 45 with type 1 diabetes. The chain links TRBV29-1 to TRBJ2-5; possible D gene TRBD1, 6 bases. The J call may be faulty, since TRBJ2-7 better matches the DNA end. Here the CDR3 reads CSVGGGLDEQYF. CDR3 bases: TGCAGCGTTGGAGGGGGTCTGGACGAGCAGTACTTC.